Presented here are 8 T cell receptor beta chains from one specimen sequenced in a study of blood T cells in healthy people across ages. Using a J-beta primer mix together with a sample-barcoded 5' primer, a second PCR was run for roughly 6 to 12 cycles. TCRdb reprocessed the 5' RACE reads with MiXCR, giving one entry per CDR3 protein. The sample has hundreds of thousands of distinct CDR3 sequences; roughly 43% are singletons. The sequencing input was blood. The origin of the receptors is a man older than 75 in good health.

This chain links TRBV10-3 with TRBJ2-1; no definite D call. The CDR3 is 15 residues long. Germline V lookup: CDR1 ENHRY, CDR2 SYGVKD. Trimming removed 4 bases from V and 0 bases from J, with 10 bases in between. This CDR3 reads CAISVGILSYNEQFF. The CDR3 bases are TGTGCCATCAGTGTGGGGATCCTCTCCTACAATGAGCAGTTCTTC.

The table lists this clonotype with many counts. This chain connects TRBV29-1 to TRBJ2-7, with TRBD2 as a possible D gene (6 bases). V lost 4 bases to trimming and J lost 1 base, with 32 bases between them. CDR1 and CDR2 (germline): SQVTM, ANQGSEA. This CDR3 comprises 20 residues. This CDR3 is CSVGHRSGILGRDESYEQYF. For the CDR3, the DNA is TGCAGCGTTGGCCACAGATCAGGCATCCTCGGGCGGGATGAATCCTACGAGCAGTACTTC.

The chain recombines TRBV20-1 with TRBJ2-4, with 15 bases fitting TRBD2. CDR1 and CDR2 from the germline V gene are DFQATT and SNEGSKA (reference sequence). CDR3 length equals 24 residues. J gave up 0 bases and V 6 bases, and 27 bases lay outside the gene matches. The CDR3 DNA sequence: TGCAGTGCAAACCGGGACAGGGACTTTGGGACTAGCGGGAGGACACAAGTAGCCAAAAACATTCAGTACTTC. Translated, it gives CSANRDRDFGTSGRTQVAKNIQYF.

The chain uses TRBV14 and TRBJ2-5; 7 bases agree with TRBD2. The CDR3 consists of 15 residues. V lost 2 bases, J lost 2 bases, and 5 bases stayed unmatched. Per germline, CDR1 SGHDN and CDR2 FVKESK. The CDR3 region is CASSQQRGPQETQYF. The CDR3 DNA reads as TGTGCCAGCAGCCAACAGCGGGGCCCTCAAGAGACCCAGTACTTC.

V usage is TRBV20-1 and J usage is TRBJ2-1; 10 positions agree with TRBD1. V dropped 6 bases and J dropped 15; count of bases not matched to a gene: 11. The CDR3 has 12 amino acids. The germline V gene encodes CDR1 DFQATT and CDR2 SNEGSKA (reference sequence). For the CDR3, the DNA is TGCAGTGCCCGAACCTCGACAGGGGGCTCGTTCTTC. Protein sequence: CSARTSTGGSFF.

This chain links TRBV3-1 with TRBJ2-7; the D is unclear. The J call is in doubt because the DNA end fits TRBJ2-5 better. The CDR3 consists of 16 residues. Germline V gives CDR1 LGHDT, CDR2 YNNKEL (reference sequence). This CDR3 reads CASSQDLTGRVETQYF. The CDR3 region has the DNA TGTGCCAGCAGCCAAGATTTGACGGGCAGAGTGGAGACCCAGTACTTC.

The V call is TRBV10-1, the J call TRBJ1-1; D unclear. V lost 7 bases to trimming and J lost 5 bases, with 14 bases between them. From germline, CDR1 is WNHNN and CDR2 SYGVQD (reference sequence). This CDR3 comprises 13 residues. CDR3 nucleotides: TGCGCCAGCAAACAACTTAGGGATACTGAAGCTTTCTTT. This sequence encodes CASKQLRDTEAFF.

V and J are TRBV20-1 and TRBJ1-2; D gene uncertain. The V and J ends lost 2 bases and 0 bases respectively, with 22 bases between them. Germline-derived CDR1 and CDR2 are DFQATT and SNEGSKA (reference sequence). The CDR3 has 18 residues. CDR3 region: CSARILPAGTFTNYGYTF. In nucleotides, the CDR3 is TGCAGTGCTAGAATATTACCCGCAGGCACTTTTACTAACTATGGCTACACCTTC.